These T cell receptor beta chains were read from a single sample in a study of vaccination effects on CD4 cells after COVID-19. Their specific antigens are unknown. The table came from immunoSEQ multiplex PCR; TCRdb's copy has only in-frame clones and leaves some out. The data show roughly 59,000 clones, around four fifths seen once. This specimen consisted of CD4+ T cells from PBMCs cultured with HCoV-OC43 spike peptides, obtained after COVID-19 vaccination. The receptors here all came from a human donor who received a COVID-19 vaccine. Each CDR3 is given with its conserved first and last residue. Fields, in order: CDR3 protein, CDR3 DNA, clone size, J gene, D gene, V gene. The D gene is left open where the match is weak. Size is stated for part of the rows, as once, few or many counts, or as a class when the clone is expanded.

CASSTGGLAKNIQYF,TGTGCCAGTAGTACTGGTGGGTTAGCCAAAAACATTCAGTACTTC,NA,TRBJ2-4,NA,TRBV19
CATSDTSGGPSADTQYF,TGTGCCACCAGTGATACTAGCGGGGGCCCCTCGGCAGATACGCAGTATTTT,few,TRBJ2-3,TRBD2,TRBV24-1
CASSGTGPSNYGYTF,TGTGCCAGTTCCGGGACAGGGCCTTCTAACTATGGCTACACCTTC,once,TRBJ1-2,TRBD1,TRBV6-5
CASKQQNTEAFF,TGTGCCAGTAAGCAGCAAAACACTGAAGCTTTCTTT,NA,TRBJ1-1,NA,TRBV19
CASSQGQGSNQPQHF,TGCGCCAGCAGCCAAGGACAGGGCAGCAATCAGCCCCAGCATTTT,few,TRBJ1-5,TRBD1,TRBV4-1
CASSLMAESQHF,TGTGCCAGCAGCTTAATGGCGGAGTCCCAGCATTTT,NA,TRBJ1-5,NA,TRBV7-2
CASSSREPQHF,TGTGCCAGCAGTTCCAGGGAGCCCCAGCATTTT,NA,TRBJ1-5,NA,TRBV28
CSASRWETQYF,TGCAGTGCTAGCCGCTGGGAGACCCAGTACTTC,NA,TRBJ2-5,NA,TRBV20-1
CASSPTGPRTEKLFF,TGTGCCAGCAGCCCAACCGGGCCCAGGACTGAAAAACTGTTTTTT,NA,TRBJ1-4,NA,TRBV7-8
CATSDRTSLETQYF,TGTGCCACCAGTGATCGGACGTCTCTAGAGACCCAGTACTTC,NA,TRBJ2-5,NA,TRBV24-1
CASSVRLAGASSYNEQFF,TGTGCCAGCAGCGTAAGACTAGCGGGTGCTAGCTCCTACAATGAGCAGTTCTTC,NA,TRBJ2-1,TRBD2,TRBV9
CASRNLQSPLHF,TGTGCCAGCAGAAACCTCCAATCACCCCTCCACTTT,NA,TRBJ1-6,NA,TRBV12-3/TRBV12-4
CASRESLGAKNIQYF,TGTGCCAGCAGGGAGTCACTCGGTGCCAAAAACATTCAGTACTTC,NA,TRBJ2-4,NA,TRBV27
CSAYKGAEAFF,TGCAGTGCTTACAAGGGCGCTGAAGCTTTCTTT,NA,TRBJ1-1,NA,TRBV20-1
CASSPPTGVVYGYTF,TGTGCCAGCTCACCACCGACAGGGGTAGTCTATGGCTACACCTTC,NA,TRBJ1-2,TRBD1,TRBV18
CASRDGPTNEKLFF,TGCGCCAGCCGAGACGGCCCAACTAATGAAAAACTGTTTTTT,once,TRBJ1-4,NA,TRBV5-1
CASSAIGTGDNYGYTF,TGCGCCAGCAGCGCCATCGGGACAGGGGATAACTATGGCTACACCTTC,few,TRBJ1-2,TRBD1,TRBV5-1
CASSDGTARNQPQHF,TGTGCCAGCAGCGACGGGACGGCACGCAATCAGCCCCAGCATTTT,NA,TRBJ1-5,NA,TRBV9
CASSGRSDTQYF,TGTGCCAGTAGTGGAAGGTCCGATACGCAGTATTTT,NA,TRBJ2-3,NA,TRBV19
CASSFGPGGEKLFF,TGTGCCAGCAGTTTCGGACCGGGCGGTGAAAAACTGTTTTTT,NA,TRBJ1-4,NA,TRBV6-5
CASSLGGLRDSPLHF,TGTGCCAGTAGTCTCGGGGGCCTTCGTGATTCACCCCTCCACTTT,NA,TRBJ1-6,NA,TRBV19
CASSLDGGGYNEQFF,TGCGCCAGCAGCTTGGACGGTGGAGGCTACAATGAGCAGTTCTTC,NA,TRBJ2-1,NA,TRBV5-1
CASSKWAGTGTDQPQHF,TGTGCCAGTAGTAAGTGGGCCGGGACAGGGACGGATCAGCCCCAGCATTTT,NA,TRBJ1-5,TRBD1,TRBV19
CASSELFHGYTF,TGTGCCAGCAGCGAACTCTTCCATGGCTACACCTTC,NA,TRBJ1-2,NA,TRBV3-1/TRBV3-2
CASIRGRPPGELFF,TGTGCCAGCATTAGGGGGCGGCCCCCCGGGGAGCTGTTTTTT,NA,TRBJ2-2,TRBD1,TRBV27
CASRASQNTEAFF,TGTGCCAGCAGGGCGTCTCAGAACACTGAAGCTTTCTTT,NA,TRBJ1-1,NA,TRBV2
CASSSAGTQTVNQPQHF,TGTGCCAGCAGTTCCGCCGGGACTCAGACTGTCAATCAGCCCCAGCATTTT,NA,TRBJ1-5,NA,TRBV28
CASSQGRGGQTEAFF,TGCGCCAGCAGCCAAGGTAGGGGGGGGCAAACTGAAGCTTTCTTT,NA,TRBJ1-1,NA,TRBV4-1
CASSRESNQPQHF,TGTGCCAGCAGCCGGGAGAGCAATCAGCCCCAGCATTTT,NA,TRBJ1-5,NA,TRBV5-8
CSAPAVAEQFF,TGCAGTGCCCCCGCGGTCGCTGAGCAGTTCTTC,few,TRBJ2-1,NA,TRBV20-1
CASSTKYQETQYF,TGTGCCAGCAGTACTAAGTACCAAGAGACCCAGTACTTC,NA,TRBJ2-5,NA,TRBV2
CASSNSENTEAFF,TGTGCCAGCTCAAACTCGGAAAACACTGAAGCTTTCTTT,NA,TRBJ1-1,NA,TRBV18
CASRGLKDTQYF,TGTGCCAGCAGGGGACTTAAAGATACGCAGTATTTT,NA,TRBJ2-3,NA,TRBV6-5
CASSLFKTSEPYKETQYF,TGCGCCAGCAGCTTGTTCAAGACCTCGGAACCTTACAAAGAGACCCAGTACTTC,NA,TRBJ2-5,NA,TRBV5-1
CSPGRSYGYTF,TGCAGCCCAGGCAGGAGCTATGGCTACACCTTC,NA,TRBJ1-2,NA,TRBV20-1
CASSSRVGNTEAFF,TGTGCCAGCAGTTCCAGGGTCGGTAACACTGAAGCTTTCTTT,NA,TRBJ1-1,NA,TRBV27
CASSEFGDSEAFF,TGTGCCAGCAGTGAATTCGGGGATTCTGAAGCTTTCTTT,NA,TRBJ1-1,NA,TRBV25-1
CASSQTDNEQFF,TGTGCCAGCAGTCAGACAGACAATGAGCAGTTCTTC,NA,TRBJ2-1,NA,TRBV6-5
CASSQDPGVGNQPQHF,TGTGCCAGCAGCCAAGATCCGGGGGTTGGCAATCAGCCCCAGCATTTT,few,TRBJ1-5,NA,TRBV4-2
CASSSGPNTEAFF,TGCGCCAGCAGCTCGGGACCGAACACTGAAGCTTTCTTT,NA,TRBJ1-1,NA,TRBV5-1
CAWSAGNYGYTF,TGTGCCTGGAGTGCTGGGAACTATGGCTACACCTTC,NA,TRBJ1-2,NA,TRBV30
CTSLITGGIAGELFF,TGCACCAGCCTGATAACGGGGGGGATCGCCGGGGAGCTGTTTTTT,NA,TRBJ2-2,NA,TRBV1
CASSENAGTDTQYF,TGTGCCAGCAGTGAAAATGCCGGCACCGATACGCAGTATTTT,NA,TRBJ2-3,NA,TRBV2
CASRWGGLTGELFF,TGTGCCAGCAGGTGGGGGGGCCTTACCGGGGAGCTGTTTTTT,NA,TRBJ2-2,NA,TRBV2
CASSWATSEMAVTQYF,TGCGCCAGCAGCTGGGCTACTAGCGAGATGGCGGTGACCCAGTACTTC,NA,TRBJ2-5,TRBD2,TRBV5-1
CAWTPTVSTGGSRGSGNTIYF,TGTGCCTGGACTCCTACTGTCTCGACAGGGGGCTCCCGTGGCTCTGGAAACACCATATATTTT,NA,TRBJ1-3,TRBD1,TRBV30
CASSLSDRSEGEAFF,TGTGCCAGCAGCCTCTCGGACAGGTCAGAGGGGGAAGCTTTCTTT,NA,TRBJ1-1,TRBD1,TRBV3-1/TRBV3-2
CASSYSEWGARGYTF,TGTGCCAGCAGTTACTCGGAGTGGGGGGCGCGTGGCTACACCTTC,few,TRBJ1-2,NA,TRBV6-6
CASSYHRAGANVLTF,TGTGCCAGCAGTTATCACCGAGCCGGGGCCAACGTCCTGACTTTC,NA,TRBJ2-6,NA,TRBV6-2/TRBV6-3
CASENSPGGNIQYF,TGTGCCAGCGAGAATTCCCCCGGGGGAAACATTCAGTACTTC,NA,TRBJ2-4,NA,TRBV2
CAITRGQGEYGYTF,TGTGCCATCACACGGGGACAGGGTGAATATGGCTACACCTTC,NA,TRBJ1-2,TRBD1,TRBV5-8
CASSPPTGYSTDTQYF,TGTGCCAGCTCACCACCGACAGGTTACAGCACAGATACGCAGTATTTT,NA,TRBJ2-3,NA,TRBV18
CASSEGQGSYGYTF,TGTGCCAGCAGTGAGGGACAGGGCAGCTATGGCTACACCTTC,NA,TRBJ1-2,TRBD1,TRBV6-1